This T cell receptor (beta chain) was obtained from a study of blood T cell repertoires in COVID-19. Here immunoSEQ multiplex PCR was the method, and the copy in TCRdb shows in-frame clones only, minus some. The sample has roughly 150,000 clones; approximately 90% are singletons. With 3 bases clipped from V and 7 bases from J, the junction kept 6 bases outside the gene matches. The CDR3 extends over 14 amino acids. Per the germline V gene, CDR1 is MDHEN and CDR2 is SYDVKM. Of note for this clone: This sample includes further DNA sequences coding for the same CDR3.

The chain combines TRBV28 with TRBJ2-1; TRBD2 matches at 7 bases. This TCR was sampled from a human donor in a cohort sampled during active COVID-19. Sequences were obtained from peripheral blood. In nucleotides, the CDR3 is TGTGCCAGCAGTTTTGGCGGGAGTAGAAATGAGCAGTTCTTC. Amino acids: CASSFGGSRNEQFF.